Listed below are T cell receptor beta chains from one sample, sequenced in a study of blood T cell repertoires in COVID-19. TCRdb's copy holds only in-frame clones and misses some; the assay was immunoSEQ multiplex PCR. The data hold about 200,000 clones, with around 89% observed a single time. Sequenced: peripheral blood. The receptors derive from a middle-aged man with active or convalescent COVID-19. Each CDR3 is given with its conserved first and last residue. D genes are given only for firm matches. Not every row has a clone size; where given, it reads once, few, many or a size class.

v_gene	abundance	d_gene	j_gene	CDR3aa	CDR3nt
TRBV4-2	few	-	TRBJ1-4	CASSPGGGLGEKLFF	TGTGCCAGCAGCCCGGGAGGGGGTTTAGGTGAAAAACTGTTTTTT
TRBV7-2	-	-	TRBJ2-7	CASSATYEQYF	TGTGCCAGCAGCGCGACCTACGAGCAGTACTTC
TRBV7-2	-	-	TRBJ2-5	CASSTRTNQETQYF	TGTGCCAGCAGCACCCGGACTAACCAAGAGACCCAGTACTTC
TRBV7-9	-	-	TRBJ1-4	CASKVLQGTNEKLFF	TGTGCCAGCAAAGTGTTACAGGGAACTAATGAAAAACTGTTTTTT
TRBV7-3	-	TRBD2	TRBJ2-3	CASSATSGDTDTQYF	TGTGCCAGCAGCGCTACTAGCGGGGACACAGATACGCAGTATTTT
TRBV7-7	-	-	TRBJ1-1	CASSSNRDTLMNTEAFF	TGTGCCAGCAGCTCGAACCGGGACACCCTAATGAACACTGAAGCTTTCTTT
TRBV21-1	-	-	TRBJ2-1	CASSKGQTYNEQFF	TGTGCCAGCAGCAAGGGACAGACCTACAATGAGCAGTTCTTC
TRBV11-2	once	-	TRBJ1-1	CASSLDATGAFF	TGTGCCAGCAGCTTAGATGCAACAGGGGCTTTCTTT
TRBV6-5	-	TRBD1	TRBJ1-2	CASRTPGQGYGYTF	TGTGCCAGCAGGACTCCGGGACAGGGCTATGGCTACACCTTC
TRBV29-1	-	TRBD1	TRBJ1-1	CSVRDRVTFF	TGCAGCGTCCGGGACAGGGTAACTTTCTTT
TRBV15	-	TRBD1	TRBJ2-2	CATSGGQGLLRYTGELFF	TGTGCCACCAGCGGTGGACAGGGGCTTCTCCGGTACACCGGGGAGCTGTTTTTT
TRBV5-6	-	-	TRBJ1-4	CASSRATNEKLFF	TGTGCCAGCAGCCGAGCAACTAATGAAAAACTGTTTTTT
TRBV6-5	-	-	TRBJ1-2	CASRTGDHGYTF	TGTGCCAGCAGGACGGGGGATCATGGCTACACCTTC
TRBV6-1	-	-	TRBJ1-1	CASSELKGSGTEAFF	TGTGCCAGCAGTGAGCTTAAGGGATCGGGAACTGAAGCTTTCTTT
TRBV28	few	-	TRBJ1-2	CASSFGLGRAF	TGTGCCAGCAGTTTCGGTTTGGGGCGCGCCTTC
TRBV11-2	-	TRBD1	TRBJ1-1	CASRPRDRGAGTEAFF	TGTGCCAGCAGACCCCGGGACAGGGGAGCGGGCACTGAAGCTTTCTTT
TRBV11-3	-	-	TRBJ2-7	CASSSTRVREQYF	TGTGCCAGCAGCTCAACCAGGGTGAGGGAGCAGTACTTC
TRBV6-5	-	TRBD2	TRBJ2-1	CASSLSGRASDEQFF	TGTGCCAGCAGTCTTAGCGGGAGGGCCTCAGATGAGCAGTTCTTC
TRBV19	-	-	TRBJ1-5	CASSIVQGNQPQHF	TGTGCCAGTAGTATTGTCCAGGGCAATCAGCCCCAGCATTTT
TRBV2	-	TRBD1	TRBJ1-4	CASRGTGGATNEKLFF	TGTGCCAGCAGGGGGACAGGGGGCGCAACTAATGAAAAACTGTTTTTT
TRBV5-6	-	-	TRBJ2-3	CASSLARGQGGPDTQYF	TGTGCCAGCAGCTTGGCCCGCGGACAGGGAGGGCCAGATACGCAGTATTTT
TRBV2	-	TRBD1	TRBJ1-5	CASALTGGTHQPQHF	TGTGCCAGCGCTTTGACAGGGGGGACCCATCAGCCCCAGCATTTT
TRBV18	once	TRBD1	TRBJ1-2	CASSPLDRGDYTF	TGTGCCAGCTCACCCCTGGACAGGGGGGACTACACCTTC
TRBV27	-	TRBD1	TRBJ1-1	CASSTTTGAKAFF	TGTGCCAGCAGTACCACGACAGGGGCCAAAGCTTTCTTT
TRBV18	-	TRBD1	TRBJ1-2	CASSRSPDRTYGYTF	TGTGCCAGCTCACGCTCTCCGGACAGGACCTATGGCTACACCTTC
TRBV3-1/TRBV3-2	-	-	TRBJ1-1	CASRPTGKRGEAFF	TGTGCCAGCAGACCCACGGGGAAGAGAGGTGAAGCTTTCTTT
TRBV7-9	-	-	TRBJ2-7	CASSPRGGAAYEQYF	TGTGCCAGCAGCCCGAGAGGGGGGGCGGCCTACGAGCAGTACTTC
TRBV27	-	TRBD1	TRBJ2-2	CASNKDRGRTGELFF	TGTGCCAGCAACAAAGACAGGGGGCGGACCGGGGAGCTGTTTTTT
TRBV7-2	once	TRBD2	TRBJ2-3	CASSLDGTSFTDTQYF	TGTGCCAGCAGCTTAGACGGGACTAGCTTCACAGATACGCAGTATTTT
TRBV15	-	-	TRBJ2-7	CATSRDVGDEQYF	TGTGCCACCAGCAGAGATGTGGGAGACGAGCAGTACTTC
TRBV3-1/TRBV3-2	-	-	TRBJ2-5	CASSPSGGGEETQYF	TGTGCCAGCAGCCCGAGTGGAGGGGGCGAGGAGACCCAGTACTTC
TRBV7-2	once	-	TRBJ1-4	CASSGVTVNEKLFF	TGTGCCAGCAGCGGGGTGACAGTTAATGAAAAACTGTTTTTT